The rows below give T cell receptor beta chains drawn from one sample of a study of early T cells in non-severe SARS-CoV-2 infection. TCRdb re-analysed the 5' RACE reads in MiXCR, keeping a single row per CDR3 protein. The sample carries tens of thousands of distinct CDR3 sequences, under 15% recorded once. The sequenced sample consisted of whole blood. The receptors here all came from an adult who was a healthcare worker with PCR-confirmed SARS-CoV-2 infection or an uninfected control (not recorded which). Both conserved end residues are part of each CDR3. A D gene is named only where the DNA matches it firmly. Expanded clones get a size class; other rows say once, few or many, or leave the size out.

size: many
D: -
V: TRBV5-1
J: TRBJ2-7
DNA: TGCGCCAGCAGCCGAGATGGCGCCTCCTACGAGCAGTACTTC
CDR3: CASSRDGASYEQYF

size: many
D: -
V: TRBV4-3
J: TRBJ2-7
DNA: TGCGCCAGCAGTCGTTCCGGGACAAACGACCACGAGCAGTACTTC
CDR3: CASSRSGTNDHEQYF

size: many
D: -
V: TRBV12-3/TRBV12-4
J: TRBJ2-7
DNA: TGTGCCAGCACTACGCTGCGGGGCCCGAGCTCCTACGAGCAGTACTTC
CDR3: CASTTLRGPSSYEQYF

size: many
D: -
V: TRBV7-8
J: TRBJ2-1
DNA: TGTGCCAGCAGCCGAACCGGGGGAAATGAGCAGTTCTTC
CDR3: CASSRTGGNEQFF

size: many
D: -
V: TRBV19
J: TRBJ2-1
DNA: TGTGCCAGTAGTCCCGTCCGAGGACTACTGGAAGATGAGCAGTTCTTC
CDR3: CASSPVRGLLEDEQFF

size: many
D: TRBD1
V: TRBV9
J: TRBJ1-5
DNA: TGTGCCAGCAGCGTAGGGGACAGGGACTATTATAGCAATCAGCCCCAGCATTTT
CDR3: CASSVGDRDYYSNQPQHF

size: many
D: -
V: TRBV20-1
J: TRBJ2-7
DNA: TGCAGTGCTAGAGGGAGGCAAAACTCCTACGAGCAGTACTTC
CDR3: CSARGRQNSYEQYF

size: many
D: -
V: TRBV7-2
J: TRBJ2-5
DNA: TGTGCCAGCAGCCCCCGGACAGCTCAAGAGACCCAGTACTTC
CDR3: CASSPRTAQETQYF

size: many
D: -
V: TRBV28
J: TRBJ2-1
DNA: TGTGCCAGCAGTTTCCTTAGCCCTAGGGGTGAGCAGTTCTTC
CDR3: CASSFLSPRGEQFF

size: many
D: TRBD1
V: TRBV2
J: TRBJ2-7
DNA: TGTGCCAGCAGCAACAACCGGGACAGGGGACCGATGAGCTCCTACGAGCAGTACTTC
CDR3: CASSNNRDRGPMSSYEQYF

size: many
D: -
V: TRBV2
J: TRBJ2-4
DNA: TGTGCCAGCAGCTACCCAGAAAGACACAACATTCAGTACTTC
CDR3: CASSYPERHNIQYF

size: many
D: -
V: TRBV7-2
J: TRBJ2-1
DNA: TGTGCCAGCAGCCCGTGGACTGGGGGGAATGAGCAGTTCTTC
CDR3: CASSPWTGGNEQFF

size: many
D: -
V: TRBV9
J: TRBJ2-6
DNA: TGTGCCAGCAGCCCCTTGGGCTCTGGGGCCAACGTCCTGACTTTC
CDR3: CASSPLGSGANVLTF

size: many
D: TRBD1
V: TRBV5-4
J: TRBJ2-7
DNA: TGTGCCAGCAGCTTCGGACAGGGGGAACTTACGTACTTC
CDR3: CASSFGQGELTYF

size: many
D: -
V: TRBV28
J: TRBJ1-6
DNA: TGTGCCAGCAGTTTATTGGGACCCAGGAGCTCCTATAATTCACCCCTCCACTTT
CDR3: CASSLLGPRSSYNSPLHF

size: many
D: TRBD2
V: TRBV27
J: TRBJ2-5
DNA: TGTGCCAGCAGCCCGGGGGTCAGACTAGCGGGAGGGGAGACCCAGTACTTC
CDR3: CASSPGVRLAGGETQYF

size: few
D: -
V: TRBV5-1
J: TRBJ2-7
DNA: TGCGCCAGCAGCCCGGACAGTCCCTACGAGCAGTACTTC
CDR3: CASSPDSPYEQYF

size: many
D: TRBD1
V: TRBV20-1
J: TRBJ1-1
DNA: TGCAGTGCCCCGGAGACAGGGTTGACTGAAGCTTTCTTT
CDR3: CSAPETGLTEAFF

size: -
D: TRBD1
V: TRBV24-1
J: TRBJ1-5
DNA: TGTGCCACCAGTGATTTGTTTGACAGGGGGCGAGGGTCGCAGGTTAGGCCCCAGCATTTT
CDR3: CATSDLFDRGRGSQVRPQHF

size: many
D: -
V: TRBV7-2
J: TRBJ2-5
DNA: TGTGCCAGCAGCTACCCCTCGGAGACCCAGTACTTC
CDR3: CASSYPSETQYF

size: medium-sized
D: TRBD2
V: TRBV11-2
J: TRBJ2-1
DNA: TGTGCCAGCAGCTTAGGGTTCAAAGGGACTAGCGGGGGGCGTGTAAGCTCCTACAATGAGCAGTTCTTC
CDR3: CASSLGFKGTSGGRVSSYNEQFF

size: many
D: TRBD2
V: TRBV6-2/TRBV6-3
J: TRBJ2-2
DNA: TGTGCCAGCAGCCGACTAGCGGGGATTCTAAACGGGGAGCTGTTTTTT
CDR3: CASSRLAGILNGELFF

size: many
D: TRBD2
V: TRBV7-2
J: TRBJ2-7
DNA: TGTGCCAGCAGCCTGGGGGGGGTAACGTACGAGCAGTACTTC
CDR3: CASSLGGVTYEQYF

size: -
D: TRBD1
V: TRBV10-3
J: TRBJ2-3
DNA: TGTGCCATCAGTGCCACAGGGGGCACAGATACGCAGTATTTT
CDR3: CAISATGGTDTQYF

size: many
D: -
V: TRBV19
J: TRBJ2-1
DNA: TGTGCCAGTACCTATACAGGGTACAATGAGCAGTTCTTC
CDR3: CASTYTGYNEQFF

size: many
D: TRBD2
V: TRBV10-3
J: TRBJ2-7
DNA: TGTGCCATCAGTGACCCGATGGGTAGCGGGGGCTACGAGCAGTACTTC
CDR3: CAISDPMGSGGYEQYF

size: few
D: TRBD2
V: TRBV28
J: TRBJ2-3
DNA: TGTGCCACCAATAATCTAGCGGGGGGTACAGATACGCAGTATTTT
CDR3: CATNNLAGGTDTQYF

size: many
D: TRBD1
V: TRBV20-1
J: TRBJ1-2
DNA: TGCAGTGCTAGAGACAGGGGGCAAGGCTATGGCTACACCTTC
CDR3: CSARDRGQGYGYTF

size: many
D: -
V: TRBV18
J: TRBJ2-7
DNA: TGTGCCAGCTCACCACCTGCGGGGGAGCAGTACTTC
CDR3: CASSPPAGEQYF

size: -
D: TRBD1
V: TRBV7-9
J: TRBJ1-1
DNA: TGTGCCAGCAGCTTATCGGGACAGAAGAACACTGAAGCTTTCTTT
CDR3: CASSLSGQKNTEAFF

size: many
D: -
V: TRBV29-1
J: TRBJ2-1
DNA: TGCAGCGTTGAACGGGAGCAGCTGGTCTACAATGAGCAGTTCTTC
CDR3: CSVEREQLVYNEQFF